This T cell receptor (beta chain) was observed in a study of control samples from healthy donors and cancer patients. Measured with immunoSEQ multiplex PCR; TCRdb has only the in-frame clones, and not every one. The sample consists of some 110,000 clones, 83% of them appearing once. Only one count was recorded for this clone. CDR3 length: 16 residues. V lost 8 bases, J lost 0 bases, and 17 bases lay in between. Germline loops: CDR1 WNHNN, CDR2 SYGVQD (reference sequence). The sequenced material came from blood. The source is a woman between 45 and 60 years old in good health. The chain joins TRBV10-1 to TRBJ2-1, with D possibly matching TRBD2 (6 bases). This chain's CDR3 is CASVMGDFSSYNEQFF. CDR3 coding DNA: TGCGCCAGCGTTATGGGGGACTTTAGCTCCTACAATGAGCAGTTCTTC.